This T cell receptor (beta chain) was recorded in a study of cytomegalovirus exposure and HLA in healthy donors. General observations from the study: TCR beta V- and J-gene trimming was later associated with a missense DCLRE1C variant. The later analysis indicated that the majority of CMV-associated TCR beta chains appeared HLA-restricted. 87-base-pair reads could not separate some V segments, including TRBV6-2 and TRBV6-3.

On this clone itself: Its antigen is not identified.

The CDR3 runs to 15 residues. CDR1 is SGHRS, CDR2 YFSETQ, per germline. V was cut by 3 bases and J by 4 bases, with 16 bases left in between. The PCR employed 60 Vbeta primers together with 13 Jbeta primers. Profiled with immunoSEQ multiplex PCR; TCRdb holds only in-frame clones, not every one. The profile covers 100,000 or so clones, with less than 85% appearing a single time and 2.5% to 3% taken by the ten largest. Sequencing was done on a sample of PBMCs. V gene TRBV5-1 combines with J gene TRBJ1-1; the D gene is possibly TRBD1 (5 bases). The receptor was derived from a man between 35 and 55 years old in good health and CMV-seronegative. Here the CDR3 DNA reads TGCGCCAGCAGCTACGGGGGGGATAAGGGCACTGAAGCTTTCTTT. Protein sequence: CASSYGGDKGTEAFF.